This T cell receptor (beta chain) was found in a study of T cell responses to AZD1222 COVID-19 vaccine. Study information: Second-dose schedules of about 4 or about 12 weeks were combined.

Method: immunoSEQ multiplex PCR; TCRdb's copy keeps in-frame clones and lacks some. The sample yields roughly 130,000 clones, about 86% seen once. The CDR3 is 13 amino acids. Trimming stripped 7 bases from V and 7 bases from J, with 16 bases between. Germline V CDR1 and CDR2: ENHRY, SYGVKD. Details on this clone: Antigen unknown.

Findings and limits, study-wide: Seropositivity was recorded at baseline in only 5 or 6 AZD1222 recipients.

Sequences were derived from peripheral blood, sampled on day 0 of AZD1222 vaccination. This clonotype was obtained from an adult in good health. The chain joins TRBV10-3 to TRBJ1-2; D not certain. This CDR3 is CAITAVGPAGYTF. The DNA for the CDR3 is TGTGCCATCACGGCGGTAGGACCCGCTGGCTACACCTTC.